Listed here are 27 T cell receptor beta chains from one sample, sequenced in a study of T cells expressing NK-cell markers. Following a re-call of the 5' RACE reads, TCRdb has one entry per CDR3 protein and lacks DNA. The sample totals roughly 420,000 distinct CDR3 sequences. What was sequenced was blood T cells: a sorted CD56 or NKG2C T cell subset, CD4+ or CD8+ T cells, or bulk PBMC T cells (not recorded which). These receptors all stem from a woman aged 18 to 75 in good health.

The chain joins TRBV5-1 to TRBJ1-1; TCRdb's D call of TRBD1 is untestable without DNA. Germline CDR1 is SGHRS and CDR2 is YFSETQ. This CDR3 has 15 amino acids. CDR3 sequence reads: CASSLEGGKRTEAFF.

The rearrangement uses TRBV7-9 and TRBJ2-2; the TCRdb call, TRBD1, lacks DNA for checking. Looked up from germline, CDR1 is SEHNR and CDR2 is FQNEAQ (reference sequence). The CDR3 has 16 residues. CDR3 residues: CASSSPSGTFTGELFF.

The chain combines TRBV18 with TRBJ1-1; the TCRdb call, TRBD1, lacks DNA for checking. This CDR3 comprises 13 residues. Germline CDR1 KGHSH, CDR2 LQKENI. CDR3 sequence: CASSRDSNTEAFF.

CDR3 protein: CASSVDGLRAFF. The chain joins TRBV9 to TRBJ1-1. Per germline, CDR1 SGDLS and CDR2 YYNGEE. The CDR3 length is 12 residues. The full variable domain, its missing parts supplied by reference TRBV9 and TRBJ1-1, is DSGVTQTPKHLITATGQRVTLRCSPRSGDLSVYWYQQSLDQGLQFLIQYYNGEERAKGNILERFSAQQFPDLHSELNLSSLELGDSALYFCASSVDGLRAFFGQGTRLTVV.

CDR3 residues: CSARSGGSSSYEQYF. The V gene is TRBV20-1, the J gene TRBJ2-7; the TRBD2 assignment by TCRdb is unverifiable without DNA. Germline CDR1 DFQATT, CDR2 SNEGSKA (reference sequence). There are 15 residues in the CDR3.

This chain connects TRBV12-3 or TRBV12-4 to TRBJ2-1; TCRdb lists TRBD2, though no DNA is available to test this call. CDR3 length equals 17 residues. The CDR3 sequence: CASSLELAGGRGNEQFF.

The CDR3 region is CSARDASGGDTGELFF. The chain combines TRBV20-1 with TRBJ2-2; TCRdb selects TRBD1, and the lack of DNA leaves this call unchecked. Germline-derived CDR1 and CDR2 are DFQATT and SNEGSKA (reference sequence). The CDR3 totals 16 residues.

The chain couples TRBV6-5 to TRBJ2-4; as DNA is missing, the TRBD2 call by TCRdb cannot be tested. Germline V gives CDR1 MNHEY, CDR2 SVGAGI. There are 15 residues in the CDR3. CDR3 protein: CASSYDPATRGIQYF.

The chain employs TRBV5-1 and TRBJ1-1; TCRdb designates TRBD1, a call that cannot be tested without DNA. Germline V gene data show CDR1 as SGHRS and CDR2 as YFSETQ. There are 16 residues in the CDR3. The CDR3 is CASSLGDRGLLTEAFF.

This chain uses TRBV7-8 with TRBJ1-5. The germline CDR1 and CDR2 sequences are SGHVS and FQNEAQ. The CDR3 runs to 13 residues. The CDR3 region is CASSRWEGQPQHF.

This sequence joins TRBV19 and TRBJ1-1; without DNA, the TCRdb call of TRBD1 cannot be checked. The CDR3 is made up of 15 amino acids. The germline V gene has CDR1 LNHDA and CDR2 SQIVND (reference sequence). CDR3 residues: CASSLTGDALTEAFF.

This chain uses TRBV3-1 with TRBJ1-2; TCRdb designates TRBD1, a call that cannot be tested without DNA. Germline V gene lookup returns CDR1 LGHDT and CDR2 YNNKEL (reference sequence). The CDR3 spans 15 residues. This chain's CDR3 is CASSQDTGARYGYTF.

The genes are TRBV28 and TRBJ2-3; the D call from TCRdb, TRBD1, cannot be confirmed without DNA. Germline CDR1 and CDR2: MDHEN and SYDVKM. This CDR3 contains 16 residues. CDR3 region: CASSPEGARSTDTQYF.

V is TRBV15 and J is TRBJ2-4; TCRdb names TRBD1, which stays unverified in the absence of DNA. The CDR3 has 15 amino acids. CDR1 LNHNV and CDR2 YYDKDF come from the germline V gene (reference sequence). CDR3 protein: CATSRKTGPKNIQYF.

This chain joins TRBV2 and TRBJ2-1. The CDR3 runs to 14 residues. Germline CDR1 reads SNHLY; CDR2 reads FYNNEI. Here the CDR3 reads CASLGQTPYNEQFF.

The rearrangement joins TRBV6-2 or TRBV6-3 to TRBJ1-6; the D call of TRBD1 rests on TCRdb alone, since no DNA is present to check it. Germline V gene sequence: CDR1 MNHEY, CDR2 SVGEGT. CDR3 length: 15 amino acids. The CDR3 here is CASSTGQGDNSPLHF.

This chain joins TRBV20-1 and TRBJ2-1; without DNA, the TCRdb call of TRBD1 cannot be checked. There are 14 residues in the CDR3. The germline CDR1 and CDR2 sequences are DFQATT and SNEGSKA (reference sequence). CDR3 region: CSASLQGVGNEQFF.

This sequence joins TRBV28 and TRBJ2-7; the TCRdb D gene call, TRBD1, has no DNA to confirm it. The CDR3 contains 15 residues. CDR1 and CDR2 from the germline V gene are MDHEN and SYDVKM. The CDR3 reads CASRGASSGTYEQYF.

V usage is TRBV7-9 and J usage is TRBJ1-6; absent DNA, TCRdb's TRBD1 call cannot be checked. The CDR3 covers 14 residues. The germline V gene encodes CDR1 SEHNR and CDR2 FQNEAQ (reference sequence). The CDR3: CASSSDRIDSPLHF.

The chain has TRBV4-3 and TRBJ1-1; TCRdb gives TRBD1 as the D gene, but with no DNA this cannot be confirmed. CDR1 LGHNA and CDR2 YSLEER come from the germline V gene. The CDR3 has 15 residues. CDR3 protein: CASSQSVGGNTEAFF.

V usage is TRBV6-2 or TRBV6-3 and J usage is TRBJ1-2; TCRdb's D call of TRBD1 is untestable without DNA. The germline V gene encodes CDR1 MNHEY and CDR2 SVGEGT. This CDR3 has 13 amino acids. The CDR3 sequence is CASSNGQAYGYTF.

The rearrangement joins TRBV11-2 to TRBJ2-1; the TCRdb call, TRBD1, lacks DNA for checking. Looked up from germline, CDR1 is SGHAT and CDR2 is FQNNGV. This CDR3 has 13 amino acids. CDR3 sequence reads: CASSFSGVDEQFF.

This chain uses TRBV9 with TRBJ2-1; lacking DNA, the TRBD1 call made by TCRdb goes unchecked. Germline V gives CDR1 SGDLS, CDR2 YYNGEE. CDR3 length equals 13 residues. The CDR3 is CASRAGTGNEQFF.

The genes are TRBV12-5 and TRBJ1-3; TCRdb indicates TRBD1, and absent DNA this call remains unverified. The CDR3 spans 15 residues. Per the germline V gene, CDR1 is LGHNT and CDR2 is FRNRAP. The CDR3 is CASGRTGTTGNTIYF.

CDR3 sequence: CASTYAGGTDTQYF. The gene calls are TRBV6-1 and TRBJ2-3; the D gene TCRdb calls, TRBD2, cannot be checked with no DNA. Germline CDR1 is MNHNS and CDR2 is SASEGT. This CDR3 contains 14 residues.

The chain carries TRBV3-1 and TRBJ2-1. The CDR3 loop spans 14 amino acids. Germline lookup yields CDR1 LGHDT and CDR2 YNNKEL (reference sequence). This CDR3 reads CASSRGDLYNEQFF.

V usage is TRBV6-1 and J usage is TRBJ1-5. Germline values: CDR1 MNHNS, CDR2 SASEGT. The CDR3 has 13 amino acids. CDR3 in amino acids: CASKAAQHQPQHF.